This T cell receptor beta chain was recovered during a study of vaccination and CD4 T cells after COVID-19. Study-wide background: Two of the convalescents were Hispanic, and the group consisted of six males and four females. For post-vaccine samples, collection took place a median around 72 days after dose two, ranging from 14 to 241.

Concerning this clonotype itself: Antigen unknown.

Sequencing of DNA taken from cultured CD4+ T cells relied on the Oncomine TCR Beta short-read assay. From the PCR reads, TCRdb called clonotypes with MiXCR, one entry per CDR3 protein. The repertoire holds 5,000 to 7,500 distinct CDR3 sequences, roughly 52% seen once, with 20% to 25% in the top ten. Findings and caveats of the study: The rise in median SARS-CoV-2-reactive clonotypes, from around 20 to 38, was not significant.

Treatment noted: roughly 11-day PBMC culture with coronavirus spike peptide pools or control peptides (ViraFEST assay). After expanding antigen-specific T cells with peptide pools, ViraFEST sequenced their TCRs. Germline V gene sequence: CDR1 DFQATT, CDR2 SNEGSKA (reference sequence). This CDR3 is 11 amino acids long. V lost 5 bases and J 8 bases, leaving 10 bases between the germline ends. The chain uses TRBV20-1 and TRBJ2-4; D remains unclear. The receptor was isolated from a human donor who had recovered from COVID-19. Sequenced sample: CD4+ T cells from blood, cultured in vitro. The CDR3 DNA reads as TGCAGTGCTTCTTCGCCCGACATTCAGTACTTC. This encodes CSASSPDIQYF.